This T cell receptor (beta chain) came from a study of sequential checkpoint blockade in melanoma. Study summary: TCRbeta immunosequencing was performed on DNA from over 90 pretreatment melanoma tumor samples. Study findings and constraints: T-cell fraction and clonality followed PD-L1 and CD8+ counts, not mutational load.

Treatment noted: randomized to nivolumab then ipilimumab (arm A) or the reverse (arm B). No patient had prior DNA-damaging chemotherapy. Clones were read by immunoSEQ multiplex PCR, and TCRdb kept only the in-frame ones, dropping some. The sample includes about 1,400 clones, around 25% of them seen just once. The CDR3 has 12 residues. Per germline, CDR1 GTSNPN and CDR2 SVGIG (reference sequence). The ends were cut back, 2 bases at V and 8 bases at J, with 12 bases in the middle. In regard to this clone: Its target is unknown.

The V gene is TRBV30, the J gene TRBJ1-2; a weak D match, TRBD1 (5 bases). The specimen was tumor tissue (inferred from file names), collected from a patient given nivolumab and ipilimumab in sequence. The source of this sequence is a human donor with melanoma. The chain's CDR3 is CAWSRQSLGYTF. For the CDR3, the DNA is TGTGCCTGGAGTAGACAGTCCCTAGGCTACACCTTC.